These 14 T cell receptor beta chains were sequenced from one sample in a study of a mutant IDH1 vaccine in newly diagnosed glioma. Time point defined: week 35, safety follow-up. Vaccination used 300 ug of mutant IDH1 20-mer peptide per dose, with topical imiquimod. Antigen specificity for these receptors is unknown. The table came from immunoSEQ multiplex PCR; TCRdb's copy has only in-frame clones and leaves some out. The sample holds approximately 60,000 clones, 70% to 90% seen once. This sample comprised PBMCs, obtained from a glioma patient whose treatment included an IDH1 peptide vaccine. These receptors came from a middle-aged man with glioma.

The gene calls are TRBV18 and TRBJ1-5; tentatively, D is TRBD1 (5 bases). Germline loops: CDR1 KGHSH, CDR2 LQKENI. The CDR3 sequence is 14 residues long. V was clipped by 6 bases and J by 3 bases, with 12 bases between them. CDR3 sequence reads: CASSDGGDNQPQHF. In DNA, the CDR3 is TGTGCCAGCTCCGACGGGGGGGACAATCAGCCCCAGCATTTT.

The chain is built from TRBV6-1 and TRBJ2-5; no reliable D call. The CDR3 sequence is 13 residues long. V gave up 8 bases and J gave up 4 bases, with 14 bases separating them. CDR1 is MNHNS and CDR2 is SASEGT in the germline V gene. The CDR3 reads CASLQVDGETQYF. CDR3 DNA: TGTGCCAGCCTCCAGGTCGATGGAGAGACCCAGTACTTC.

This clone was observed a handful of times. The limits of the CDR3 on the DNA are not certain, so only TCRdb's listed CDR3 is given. The CDR3 protein is CASILAAGTGLINEQFF. The chain joins TRBV19 to TRBJ2-1; TRBD1 reflects the table's D call only, with no check against the DNA. The CDR3 comprises 17 residues, both ends counted. The V gene's germline CDR1 is LNHDA and CDR2 SQIVND (reference sequence).

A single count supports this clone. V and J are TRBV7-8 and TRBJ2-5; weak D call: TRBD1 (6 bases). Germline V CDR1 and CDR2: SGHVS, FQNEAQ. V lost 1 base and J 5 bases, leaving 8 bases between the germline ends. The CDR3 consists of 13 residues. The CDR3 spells CASSLGGPETQYF. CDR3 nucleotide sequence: TGTGCCAGCAGCTTAGGGGGGCCGGAGACCCAGTACTTC. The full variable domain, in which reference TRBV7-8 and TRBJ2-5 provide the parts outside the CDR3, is GAGVSQSPRYKVAKRGQDVALRCDPISGHVSLFWYQQALGQGPEFLTYFQNEAQLDKSGLPSDRFFAERPEGSVSTLKIQRTQQEDSAVYLCASSLGGPETQYFGPGTRLLVL.

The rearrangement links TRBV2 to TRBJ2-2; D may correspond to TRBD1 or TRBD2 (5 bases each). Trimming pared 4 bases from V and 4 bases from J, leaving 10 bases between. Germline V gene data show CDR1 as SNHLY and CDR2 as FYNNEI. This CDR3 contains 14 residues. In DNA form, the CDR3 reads TGTGCCAGCAGTGTCGGGACGGCCACCGGGGAGCTGTTTTTT. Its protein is CASSVGTATGELFF.

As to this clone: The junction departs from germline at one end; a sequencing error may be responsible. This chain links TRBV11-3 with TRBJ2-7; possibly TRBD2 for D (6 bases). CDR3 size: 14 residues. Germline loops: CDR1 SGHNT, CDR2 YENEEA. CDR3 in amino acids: CASSLVFYEQPGDF. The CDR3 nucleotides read TGTGCCAGCAGCTTAGTATTCTACGAGCAGCCGGGGGACTTC.

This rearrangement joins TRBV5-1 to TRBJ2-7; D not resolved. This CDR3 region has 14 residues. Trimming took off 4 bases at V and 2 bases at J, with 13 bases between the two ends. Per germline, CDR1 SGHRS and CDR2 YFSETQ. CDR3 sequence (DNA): TGCGCCAGCAGCCCGGAAGGAAGCCCCTACGAGCAGTACTTC. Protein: CASSPEGSPYEQYF.

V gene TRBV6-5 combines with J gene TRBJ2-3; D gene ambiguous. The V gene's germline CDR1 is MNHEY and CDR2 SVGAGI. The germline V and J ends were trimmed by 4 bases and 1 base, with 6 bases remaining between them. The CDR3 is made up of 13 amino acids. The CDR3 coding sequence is TGTGCCAGCAGTTCTAGTCGCACAGATACGCAGTATTTT. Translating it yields CASSSSRTDTQYF.

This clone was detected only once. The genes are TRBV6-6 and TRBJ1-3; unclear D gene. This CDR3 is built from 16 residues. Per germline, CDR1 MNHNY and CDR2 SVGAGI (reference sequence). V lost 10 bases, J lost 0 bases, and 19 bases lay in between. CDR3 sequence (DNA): TGTGCCACTCTAGGTGGAGCCTCTTACTCTGGAAACACCATATATTTT. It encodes CATLGGASYSGNTIYF.

The CDR3, as DNA: TGTGCCAGCAGTCGACAGATCCAAGAGACCCAGTACTTC. Residues: CASSRQIQETQYF. This chain uses TRBV5-8 with TRBJ2-5, with a weak D call TRBD1 (5 bases). V lost 5 bases and J 1 base, leaving 9 bases between the germline ends. The CDR3 is 13 amino acids. Germline V gives CDR1 SGHTS, CDR2 YDEGEE. The variable domain in full, completed from reference TRBV5-8 and TRBJ2-5, reads EAGVTQSPTHLIKTRGQQATLRCSPISGHTSVYWYQQALGLGLQFLLWYDEGEERNRGNFPPRFSGRQFPNYSSELNVNALELEDSALYLCASSRQIQETQYFGPGTRLLVL.

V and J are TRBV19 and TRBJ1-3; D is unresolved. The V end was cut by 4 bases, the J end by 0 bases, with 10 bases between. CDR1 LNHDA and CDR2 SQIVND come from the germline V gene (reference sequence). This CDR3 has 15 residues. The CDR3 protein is CASSKDLGSGNTIYF. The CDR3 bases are TGTGCCAGTAGTAAGGACCTAGGCTCTGGAAACACCATATATTTT.

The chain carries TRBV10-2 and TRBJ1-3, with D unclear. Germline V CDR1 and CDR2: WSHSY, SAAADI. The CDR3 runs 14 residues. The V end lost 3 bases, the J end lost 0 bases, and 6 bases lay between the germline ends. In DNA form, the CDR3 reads TGCGCCAGCAGTGAAGCGCTCTCTGGAAACACCATATATTTT. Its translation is CASSEALSGNTIYF.

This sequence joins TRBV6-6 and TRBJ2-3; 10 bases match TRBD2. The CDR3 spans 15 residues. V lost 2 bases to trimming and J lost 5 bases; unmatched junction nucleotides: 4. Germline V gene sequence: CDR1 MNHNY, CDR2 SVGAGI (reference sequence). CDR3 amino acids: CASSYGAGGGDTQYF. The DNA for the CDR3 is TGTGCCAGCAGTTACGGAGCGGGGGGGGGAGATACGCAGTATTTT.

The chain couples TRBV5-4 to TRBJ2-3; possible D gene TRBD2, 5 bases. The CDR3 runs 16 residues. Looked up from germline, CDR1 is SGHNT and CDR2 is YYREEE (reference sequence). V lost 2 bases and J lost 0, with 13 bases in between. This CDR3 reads CASSFATTPSTDTQYF. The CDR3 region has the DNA TGTGCCAGCAGCTTTGCGACTACACCGAGCACAGATACGCAGTATTTT.